Detailed here is one T cell receptor beta chain. What it binds is unknown. CDR3 length: 16 amino acids. Germline V gene sequence: CDR1 ENHRY, CDR2 SYGVKD. This entry is derived from a study of blood T cells in healthy people across ages. The use of a sample-barcoded 5' primer and a J-beta primer mix characterized a second PCR of roughly 6 to 11 cycles. Each cDNA molecule carried a tag from a template-switch adaptor that contained 12 random nucleotides. One entry per CDR3 protein, called by TCRdb with MiXCR from the 5' RACE reads. Of approximately 1.5 million distinct CDR3 sequences listed, under 55% are singletons. The study's findings and limits: With age, beta diversity per million T cells declined roughly linearly, significantly by 40 to 50. There was no known CMV status for donors, so expanded clonotype changes were possibly confounded.

The receptor comes from a woman in her late teens or twenties in good health. The genes are TRBV10-3 and TRBJ2-5; 8 bases are shared with TRBD2. The DNA end favors TRBJ2-7, so the J call may be wrong. The source material was blood. In DNA, the CDR3 is TGTGCCATCAGTGAGCCCTCCGGGACTAGGGGATACGAGCAGTACTTC. As protein: CAISEPSGTRGYEQYF.